The rows below give T cell receptor beta chains drawn from one sample of a study of CD8+CD57+ T cells in acquired aplastic anemia. Each CDR3 protein gets one entry after TCRdb re-called the reads with MiXCR. The data contain some 68,000 distinct CDR3 sequences, 50% to 55% of them singletons. Sequencing was carried out using sorted CD4+, CD8+, or CD8+CD57+ T cells (not recorded which) from PBMCs. These receptors came from a human donor in good health, serving as a control. Each CDR3 is given with its conserved first and last residue. The D gene is left open where the match is weak. A clone size is listed for some rows: how often the clone was seen (once, few, many), or a class if it is expanded.

TGTGCCACCAGTGCCACAACAGGGGGTAGCTCCTACAATGAGCAGTTCTTC	CATSATTGGSSYNEQFF	TRBD1	NA	TRBV24-1	TRBJ2-1
TGTGCCAGCAGCTCAACACTTTCAGGGGCGACTAATGAAAAACTGTTTTTT	CASSSTLSGATNEKLFF	NA	NA	TRBV7-6	TRBJ1-4
TGCAGCGTTGATGGGCAGCCCCCCAATGAGCAGTTCTTC	CSVDGQPPNEQFF	NA	NA	TRBV29-1	TRBJ2-1
TGTGCCACCAGCCCCAATCGGGGGACAGAGCAGTTCTTC	CATSPNRGTEQFF	NA	NA	TRBV24-1	TRBJ2-1
TGTGCCAGCCGGGGGGATAGCAATCAGCCCCAGCATTTT	CASRGDSNQPQHF	NA	NA	TRBV9	TRBJ1-5
TGTGCCATCAGTCAGGACAGAGAGGACTATGGCTACACCTTC	CAISQDREDYGYTF	NA	NA	TRBV10-3	TRBJ1-2
TGTGCCAGCAGCCCCCTAGGTCGGACAGGTTCCTACGAGCAGTACTTC	CASSPLGRTGSYEQYF	TRBD1	many	TRBV14	TRBJ2-7
TGCGCCAGCAGCCAACCACTTAATTCACCCCTCCACTTT	CASSQPLNSPLHF	NA	many	TRBV4-1	TRBJ1-6
TGCGCCAGCAGCCCGGTGGGGGGGAACACTGAAGCTTTCTTT	CASSPVGGNTEAFF	NA	many	TRBV5-1	TRBJ1-1
TGTGCCGGCCGACAGAGACATGGCAATTCACCCCTCCACTTT	CAGRQRHGNSPLHF	NA	NA	TRBV19	TRBJ1-6
TGTGCCAGCAGCCTAAAGGGGGAGACTGAAGCTTTCTTT	CASSLKGETEAFF	NA	NA	TRBV7-6	TRBJ1-1
TGTGCCAGCAGCTCTGGCCATGGAGAGACCCAGTACTTC	CASSSGHGETQYF	NA	NA	TRBV7-3	TRBJ2-5
TGTGCCACCAGCAGAGGAGGGGATTCCTACGAGCAGTACTTC	CATSRGGDSYEQYF	NA	once	TRBV15	TRBJ2-7
TGTGCCACCAGCAGAGATAGAGGGGGCCACACTGAAGCTTTCTTT	CATSRDRGGHTEAFF	TRBD1	many	TRBV15	TRBJ1-1
TGTGCCAGCAACGGGAGGACTGAAGCTTTCTTT	CASNGRTEAFF	NA	NA	TRBV7-8	TRBJ1-1
TGCAGCGTTCGACTGGGGGGAGGCAATGAGCAGTTCTTC	CSVRLGGGNEQFF	NA	NA	TRBV29-1	TRBJ2-1
TGTGCCAGCAGAGCCGCGGGGGGCTTGAACACCGGGGAGCTGTTTTTT	CASRAAGGLNTGELFF	TRBD2	many	TRBV7-9	TRBJ2-2
TGTGCCAGCAGTTATTTAGCGGGTTTACAAGAGACCCAGTACTTC	CASSYLAGLQETQYF	TRBD2	many	TRBV12-3/TRBV12-4	TRBJ2-5
TGTGCCAGCAGCGGAGGACGGCTCTATGGCTACACCTTC	CASSGGRLYGYTF	NA	NA	TRBV7-2	TRBJ1-2
TGTGCCAGCAGCCCCGACTACCCGCAGTATTTT	CASSPDYPQYF	NA	many	TRBV7-2	TRBJ2-3
TGTGCCAGCTACCAGCGGGGGAATGAGCAGTTCTTC	CASYQRGNEQFF	TRBD2	NA	TRBV7-9	TRBJ2-1
TGTGCCAGCAGCGTAGGAGGAGAGGCCCAGTACTTC	CASSVGGEAQYF	NA	NA	TRBV9	TRBJ2-5
TGCAGCGTTGTGGGCAGTTTGAACACTGAAGCTTTCTTT	CSVVGSLNTEAFF	NA	NA	TRBV29-1	TRBJ1-1
TGCGCCAGCACCCCGAATTATTGGGGGGCCAAAAACATTCAGTACTTC	CASTPNYWGAKNIQYF	NA	many	TRBV5-1	TRBJ2-4
TGTGCCACCAGCAGAGATGGGCTAGCGGGAGACAATGAGCAGTTCTTC	CATSRDGLAGDNEQFF	TRBD2	NA	TRBV15	TRBJ2-1
TGCGCCAGCAGCCAAGATCCCAGGGGGGAAGCTTTCTTT	CASSQDPRGEAFF	TRBD1	many	TRBV4-1	TRBJ1-1
TGCGCCAGCAGCGGGTCTGTGGGAAGTGAGCAGTTCTTC	CASSGSVGSEQFF	NA	NA	TRBV5-1	TRBJ2-1
TGCGCCAGCGGGGGAAGACTAGGGAATGAGCAGTTCTTC	CASGGRLGNEQFF	NA	once	TRBV10-2	TRBJ2-1
TGTGCCAGTAGTACCTACGGTGGCCAGACCTCCTATGGCTACACCTTC	CASSTYGGQTSYGYTF	NA	few	TRBV19	TRBJ1-2
TGCAGTGTTTTGTCGGCGGGGGCGGTAAGGTCCTACGAGCAGTACTTC	CSVLSAGAVRSYEQYF	NA	many	TRBV20-1	TRBJ2-7
TGTGCCAGCACCCCACCCAAGACATTTTCCTACGAGCAGGACTTC	CASTPPKTFSYEQDF	NA	NA	TRBV2	TRBJ2-7
TGTGCCAGTAGTCCGCTGACACAGGGAAGTTCACCCCTCCACTTT	CASSPLTQGSSPLHF	NA	NA	TRBV19	TRBJ1-6
TGCAGTGCTAGAGGGGACAGTCGATATGGCTACACCTTC	CSARGDSRYGYTF	TRBD1	NA	TRBV20-1	TRBJ1-2
TGTGCCAGTAGTATAGATAAGGGGGCCAGCCAGCCCCAGCATTTT	CASSIDKGASQPQHF	TRBD1	NA	TRBV19	TRBJ1-5
TGTGCCACCAGCAGAGCGGGGGGAGTGGGTGGCTACACCTTC	CATSRAGGVGGYTF	NA	NA	TRBV15	TRBJ1-2
TGTGCCAGCAGTGCATTTATCATCGCCACCGGACAGAACACCGGGGAGCTGTTTTTT	CASSAFIIATGQNTGELFF	NA	NA	TRBV6-1	TRBJ2-2
TGTGCCAGCAGCTTATTACAGGGGATCAATGAGCAGTTCTTC	CASSLLQGINEQFF	TRBD1	many	TRBV7-9	TRBJ2-1
TGCAGTGCTAGGAGGACTGAAGCTTTCTTT	CSARRTEAFF	NA	NA	TRBV20-1	TRBJ1-1
TGTGCCACCAGCAGAGACGGCAGAAATTCGCCCCTCCACTTT	CATSRDGRNSPLHF	NA	NA	TRBV15	TRBJ1-6
TGTGCCACCAGCAGAGATGGGGGACCCCTCCACTTT	CATSRDGGPLHF	NA	NA	TRBV15	TRBJ1-6
TGCGCCAGCAGCCAACCCCAACAGGGAACCACTACTGGCTATGGCTACACCTTC	CASSQPQQGTTTGYGYTF	NA	NA	TRBV4-1	TRBJ1-2
TGTGCCAGCAGTTACTCGAGCCTAGCCGAAGAGACCCAGTACTTC	CASSYSSLAEETQYF	NA	many	TRBV6-5	TRBJ2-5
TGTGCCAGCAGCCAATTGGGGGACTATGGCTACACCTTC	CASSQLGDYGYTF	NA	NA	TRBV5-5	TRBJ1-2
TGTGCCAGCAGCTTCGGTGTCGAAAGGGTAGAACTAGCCAAAAACATTCAGTACTTC	CASSFGVERVELAKNIQYF	NA	NA	TRBV11-2	TRBJ2-4
TGTGCCAGCACCCCGACAGGGATGGAGACTGAAGCTTTCTTT	CASTPTGMETEAFF	TRBD1	many	TRBV7-8	TRBJ1-1
TGTGCCAGCAGTCTAGGACAGGGCCTAATGAACACTGAAGCTTTCTTT	CASSLGQGLMNTEAFF	TRBD1	many	TRBV6-6	TRBJ1-1